This T cell receptor (beta chain) was documented in a study of blood T cell repertoires in COVID-19. CDR3 length: 15 residues. The V gene's germline CDR1 is LNHDA and CDR2 SQIVND (reference sequence). With V trimmed by 4 bases and J by 2 bases, 7 bases remained unmatched. Here immunoSEQ multiplex PCR was the method, and the copy in TCRdb shows in-frame clones only, minus some. The sample shows 60,000 or so clones, approximately 80% of them seen only once. V usage is TRBV19 and J usage is TRBJ1-2; 7 bases match TRBD1. The TCR was taken from a man between 25 and 39 years old with COVID-19, enrolled during active disease. The specimen sequenced was peripheral blood. CDR3: CASSRSTGPNYGYTF. CDR3 DNA: TGTGCCAGTAGTAGGTCGACAGGGCCCAACTATGGCTACACCTTC.